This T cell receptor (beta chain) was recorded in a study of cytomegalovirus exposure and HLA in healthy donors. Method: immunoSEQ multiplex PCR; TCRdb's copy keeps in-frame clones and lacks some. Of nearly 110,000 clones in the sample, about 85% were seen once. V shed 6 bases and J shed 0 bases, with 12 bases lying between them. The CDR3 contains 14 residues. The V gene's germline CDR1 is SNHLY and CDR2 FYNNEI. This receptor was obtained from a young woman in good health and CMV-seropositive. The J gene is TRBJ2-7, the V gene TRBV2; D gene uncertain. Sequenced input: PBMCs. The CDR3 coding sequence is TGTGCCAGCAGGGTGGTGAGGAGCTCCTACGAGCAGTACTTC. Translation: CASRVVRSSYEQYF.